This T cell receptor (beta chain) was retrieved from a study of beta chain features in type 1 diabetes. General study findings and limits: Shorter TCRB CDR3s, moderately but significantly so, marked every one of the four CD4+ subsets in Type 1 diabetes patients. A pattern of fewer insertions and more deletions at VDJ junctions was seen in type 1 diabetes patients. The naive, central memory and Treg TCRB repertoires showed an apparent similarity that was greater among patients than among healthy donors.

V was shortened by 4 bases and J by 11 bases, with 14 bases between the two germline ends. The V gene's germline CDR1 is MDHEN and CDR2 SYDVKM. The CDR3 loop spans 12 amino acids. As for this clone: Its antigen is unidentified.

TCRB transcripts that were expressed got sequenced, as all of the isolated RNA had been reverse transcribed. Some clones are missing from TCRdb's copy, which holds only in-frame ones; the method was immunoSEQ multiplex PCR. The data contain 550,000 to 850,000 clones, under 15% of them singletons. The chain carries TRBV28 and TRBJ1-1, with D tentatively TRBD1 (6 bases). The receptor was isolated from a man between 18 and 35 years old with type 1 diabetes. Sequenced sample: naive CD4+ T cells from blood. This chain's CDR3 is CASSSTGPGAFF. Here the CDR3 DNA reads TGTGCCAGCAGTTCGACAGGCCCTGGTGCTTTCTTT. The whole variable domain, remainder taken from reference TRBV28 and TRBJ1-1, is DVKVTQSSRYLVKRTGEKVFLECVQDMDHENMFWYRQDPGLGLRLIYFSYDVKMKEKGDIPEGYSVSREKKERFSLILESASTNQTSMYLCASSSTGPGAFFGQGTRLTVV.